The 19 T cell receptor beta chains listed next were all sequenced from one sample in a study of beta chain features in type 1 diabetes. Notes on the study in general: When Type 1 diabetes patients were examined, their TCRB CDR3s proved moderately but significantly shorter in all four CD4+ subsets.

Expressed TCRB transcripts got sequenced, as all isolated RNA was reverse transcribed. Produced via immunoSEQ multiplex PCR; TCRdb's table is partial and in-frame only. There are 300,000 to 400,000 clones in the sample; approximately 13% occur only once, and 0.013% to 0.015% lies in the top ten. Their specific antigens are unknown. Sample: naive CD4+ T cells from blood. All receptors derive from a woman younger than 30 with type 1 diabetes.

This clone has only a few counts. The chain couples TRBV18 to TRBJ1-2, with 7 nucleotides matching TRBD1. J gave up 4 bases and V 2 bases, and 4 bases lay outside the gene matches. Germline CDR1 and CDR2: KGHSH and LQKENI. The CDR3 has 14 amino acids. CDR3 region: CASSPRPGGYGYTF. CDR3 nucleotide sequence: TGTGCCAGCTCACCAAGACCAGGGGGCTATGGCTACACCTTC.

Here the CDR3 DNA reads TGCAGCGTTGAAGATGGGGGCCTCGCAGGGGCAGGGGATGGCTACACCTTC. It is translated as CSVEDGGLAGAGDGYTF. V is TRBV29-1 and J is TRBJ1-2, with a possible D match to TRBD1 (6 bases). Germline assignment: CDR1 SQVTM and CDR2 ANQGSEA. The CDR3 length is 17 residues. Trimming left V 0 bases short and J 6 bases short, with 23 bases between.

This clone was observed a few times. CDR3 in DNA: TGTGCCAGCAGCGGCGACAGGAGCTCCTACGAGCAGTACTTC. It specifies CASSGDRSSYEQYF. V gene TRBV5-4 combines with J gene TRBJ2-7, with D tentatively TRBD1 (6 bases). With 4 bases removed from V and 0 bases from J, the gap between germline ends came to 11 bases. This CDR3 contains 14 residues. Per the germline V gene, CDR1 is SGHNT and CDR2 is YYREEE (reference sequence).

The chain links TRBV7-2 to TRBJ2-7; D perhaps matches TRBD1 (5 bases). This CDR3 region has 12 residues. Per the germline V gene, CDR1 is SGHTA and CDR2 is FQGNSA. Trimming took 3 bases from V and 5 from J, leaving 8 bases between them. The CDR3 DNA reads as TGTGCCAGCAGCTTCACAGGCGACGAGCAGTACTTC. It translates to CASSFTGDEQYF.

The genes are TRBV11-2 and TRBJ1-1, with D possibly being TRBD1 (5 bases). This CDR3 is 15 amino acids long. The V end was cut by 0 bases, the J end by 2 bases, with 10 bases between. Germline V gene sequence: CDR1 SGHAT, CDR2 FQNNGV. In DNA, the CDR3 is TGTGCCAGCAGCTTAGACCCTGGACATAACACTGAAGCTTTCTTT. This translates into CASSLDPGHNTEAFF.

This clone was counted a few times. The chain is built from TRBV29-1 and TRBJ1-2; D unresolved. Germline V lookup: CDR1 SQVTM, CDR2 ANQGSEA. The CDR3 covers 12 residues. With 3 bases removed from V and 1 base from J, the gap between germline ends came to 6 bases. The CDR3 region has the DNA TGCAGCGTTGACCAGAATAACTATGGCTACACCTTC. Its protein is CSVDQNNYGYTF. The full variable domain, in which reference TRBV29-1 and TRBJ1-2 provide the parts outside the CDR3, is SAVISQKPSRDICQRGTSLTIQCQVDSQVTMMFWYRQQPGQSLTLIATANQGSEATYESGFVIDKFPISRPNLTFSTLTVSNMSPEDSSIYLCSVDQNNYGYTFGSGTRLTVV.

The genes are TRBV7-2 and TRBJ2-3; 8 bases align to TRBD1. The CDR3 extends over 13 amino acids. V lost 2 bases and J lost 8; bases outside the gene matches: 3. Germline CDR1 reads SGHTA; CDR2 reads FQGNSA. Written as DNA, the CDR3 is TGTGCCAGCAGCTTAATGCAGGGGGCTACGCAGTATTTT. Its translation: CASSLMQGATQYF.

This clone was detected a few times. J is TRBJ2-1 and V is TRBV19; 11 bases line up with TRBD2. The CDR3 is 15 residues long. V lost 9 bases to trimming and J lost 4 bases; unmatched junction nucleotides: 8. Per germline, CDR1 LNHDA and CDR2 SQIVND (reference sequence). This CDR3 is CASRTTSGSYNEQFF. In nucleotides, the CDR3 is TGTGCCAGCCGAACCACTAGCGGGAGTTACAATGAGCAGTTCTTC.

The chain links TRBV18 to TRBJ1-1; possibly TRBD1 for D (6 bases). Germline V gives CDR1 KGHSH, CDR2 LQKENI. V lost 2 bases and J 4 bases, leaving 11 bases between the germline ends. This CDR3 is 14 amino acids long. CDR3 bases: TGTGCCAGCTCACCAAGTTCAGGGGTCACTGAAGCTTTCTTT. Translated, it gives CASSPSSGVTEAFF.

This chain joins TRBV6-5 and TRBJ2-1; 9 bases align to TRBD1. The germline gives CDR1 MNHEY, CDR2 SVGAGI. V dropped 2 bases and J dropped 9; count of bases not matched to a gene: 5. The CDR3 is 14 residues long. This CDR3 reads CASSYDRGVGEQFF. CDR3 in DNA: TGTGCCAGCAGTTACGACAGGGGGGTTGGTGAGCAGTTCTTC.

The chain recombines TRBV5-4 with TRBJ1-3, with D possibly matching TRBD1 (5 bases). The germline V gene encodes CDR1 SGHNT and CDR2 YYREEE (reference sequence). V lost 4 bases and J lost 1, with 9 bases in between. The CDR3 has 14 residues. This CDR3 is CASSAQGSGNTIYF. In DNA form, the CDR3 reads TGTGCCAGCAGCGCTCAGGGATCTGGAAACACCATATATTTT.

The chain is built from TRBV28 and TRBJ2-7; 7 positions match TRBD1. Germline V gene lookup returns CDR1 MDHEN and CDR2 SYDVKM. After removal of 5 bases from V and 7 bases from J, the junction contained 8 bases not matched to a gene. The CDR3 is 13 amino acids. The CDR3 bases are TGTGCCAGCAGTCTGGACGGGACAGAGGAGCAGTACGTC. This gives the protein CASSLDGTEEQYV.

A few counts support this clone. This chain joins TRBV25-1 and TRBJ2-1; 10 bases match TRBD2. J gave up 0 bases and V 8 bases, and 13 bases lay outside the gene matches. CDR1 is MGHDK and CDR2 is SYGVNS in the germline V gene. This CDR3 is 18 amino acids long. The CDR3 reads CASAPWSGRATSYNEQFF. CDR3 bases: TGTGCCAGCGCCCCGTGGAGCGGGAGGGCCACCTCCTACAATGAGCAGTTCTTC.

The CDR3 sequence: CAWSAPDRGSNQPQHF. CDR3 DNA sequence: TGTGCCTGGAGTGCCCCGGACAGGGGGAGCAATCAGCCCCAGCATTTT. The chain is built from TRBV30 and TRBJ1-5; 10 nucleotides match TRBD1. Germline CDR1 is GTSNPN and CDR2 is SVGIG (reference sequence). The CDR3 spans 16 residues. The trim removed 1 base at V and 1 base at J, leaving 4 bases unmatched. The full variable domain, with the rest looked up from reference TRBV30 and TRBJ1-5, is SQTIHQWPATLVQPVGSPLSLECTVEGTSNPNLYWYRQAAGRGLQLLFYSVGIGQISSEVPQNLSASRPQDRQFILSSKKLLLSDSGFYLCAWSAPDRGSNQPQHFGDGTRLSIL.

This clone was counted only a few times. The rearrangement uses TRBV10-3 and TRBJ2-2; 10 bases are shared with TRBD1. CDR1 ENHRY and CDR2 SYGVKD come from the germline V gene. The CDR3 runs to 14 residues. J was trimmed by 4 bases and V by 6 bases; bases with no gene match: 2. The CDR3 is CAIRGQGSTGELFF. For the CDR3, the DNA is TGTGCCATCAGGGGACAGGGGAGCACCGGGGAGCTGTTTTTT.

V and J are TRBV15 and TRBJ1-1; D gene ambiguous. CDR1 is LNHNV, CDR2 YYDKDF, per germline (reference sequence). Trimming left V 1 base short and J 5 bases short, with 17 bases between. This CDR3 contains 16 residues. In nucleotides, the CDR3 is TGTGCCACCAGCAGAGCACCAAATGCCGGCGGGACTGAAGCTTTCTTT. Encoded protein: CATSRAPNAGGTEAFF.

CDR3 in DNA: TGCGCCAGCAGCTTATCCGGGACAGGGGATGAAAAACTGTTTTTT. Amino acids: CASSLSGTGDEKLFF. The rearrangement links TRBV5-1 to TRBJ1-4; 10 positions agree with TRBD1. The V segment lost 2 bases and the J segment 6 bases; nucleotides outside the gene matches: 4. The germline CDR1 and CDR2 sequences are SGHRS and YFSETQ. This CDR3 has 15 residues.

V and J are TRBV6-6 and TRBJ2-1; the D gene is possibly TRBD2 (6 bases). Per the germline V gene, CDR1 is MNHNY and CDR2 is SVGAGI (reference sequence). V was clipped by 6 bases and J by 6 bases, with 21 bases between them. There are 16 residues in the CDR3. The CDR3: CASSNGYGRKTNEQFF. The DNA for the CDR3 is TGTGCCAGCAGCAACGGGTACGGGAGAAAAACCAATGAGCAGTTCTTC.

The chain is built from TRBV25-1 and TRBJ2-7, with a possible D match to TRBD1 (6 bases). The CDR3 totals 13 residues. The V end was cut by 5 bases, the J end by 0 bases, with 8 bases between. Germline CDR1 is MGHDK and CDR2 is SYGVNS. The CDR3 nucleotides read TGTGCCAGCAGTCGGGGACACTCCTACGAGCAGTACTTC. Protein sequence: CASSRGHSYEQYF.